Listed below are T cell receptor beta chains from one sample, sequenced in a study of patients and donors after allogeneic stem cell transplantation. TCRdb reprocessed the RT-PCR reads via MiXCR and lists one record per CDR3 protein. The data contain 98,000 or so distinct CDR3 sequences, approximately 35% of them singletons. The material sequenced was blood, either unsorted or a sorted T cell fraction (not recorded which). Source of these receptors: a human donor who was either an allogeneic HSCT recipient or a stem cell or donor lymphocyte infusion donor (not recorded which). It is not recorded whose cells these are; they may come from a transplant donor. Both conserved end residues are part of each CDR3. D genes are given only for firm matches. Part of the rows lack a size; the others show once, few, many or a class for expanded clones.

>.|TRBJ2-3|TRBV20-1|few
CSARLDREGTQYF
TGCAGTGCTAGACTCGACAGGGAGGGTACGCAGTATTTT
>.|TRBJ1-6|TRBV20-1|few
CSARTRGFASPLHF
TGCAGTGCTAGAACCAGGGGATTCGCTTCACCCCTCCACTTT
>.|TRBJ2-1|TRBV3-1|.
CASSQALSSYNEQFF
TGTGCCAGCAGCCAAGCTTTGAGCTCCTACAATGAGCAGTTCTTC
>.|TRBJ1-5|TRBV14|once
CASSQSSHQPQHF
TGTGCCAGCAGCCAATCATCACATCAGCCCCAGCATTTT
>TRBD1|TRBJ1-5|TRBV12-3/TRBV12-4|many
CASSFFGRGFNQPQHF
TGTGCCAGCAGTTTTTTCGGCAGGGGGTTCAATCAGCCCCAGCATTTT
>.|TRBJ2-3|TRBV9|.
CASSVGGRTDTQYF
TGTGCCAGCAGCGTTGGGGGTCGCACAGATACGCAGTATTTT
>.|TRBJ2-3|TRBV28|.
CASSPLSRLDTQYF
TGTGCCAGCAGTCCGCTAAGTCGACTAGATACGCAGTATTTT
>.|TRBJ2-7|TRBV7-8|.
CASSRIGNEQYF
TGTGCCAGCAGCAGGATCGGGAACGAGCAGTACTTC
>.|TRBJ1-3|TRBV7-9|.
CASSSPGASSGNTIYF
TGTGCCAGCAGCTCGCCGGGAGCGAGCTCTGGAAACACCATATATTTT
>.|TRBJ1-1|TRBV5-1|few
CASSFAGAQYTEAFF
TGCGCCAGCAGCTTCGCAGGGGCTCAGTACACTGAAGCTTTCTTT
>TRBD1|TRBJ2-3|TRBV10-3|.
CAISESGTGDTQYF
TGTGCCATCAGTGAGTCAGGGACAGGGGATACGCAGTATTTT
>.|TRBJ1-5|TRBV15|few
CATSRDGNQPQHF
TGTGCCACCAGCAGAGATGGTAATCAGCCCCAGCATTTT
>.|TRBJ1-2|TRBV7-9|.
CASSLPGYYGYTF
TGTGCCAGCAGCCTCCCGGGGTACTATGGCTACACCTTC
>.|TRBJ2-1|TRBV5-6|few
CASSLRTIRNNEQFF
TGTGCCAGCAGCCTTCGAACTATACGCAACAATGAGCAGTTCTTC
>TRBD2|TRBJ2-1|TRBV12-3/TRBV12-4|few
CASSEREGHYNEQFF
TGTGCCAGCAGTGAGCGGGAGGGGCACTACAATGAGCAGTTCTTC
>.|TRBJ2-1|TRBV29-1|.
CSASPFLSEQFF
TGCAGCGCCTCCCCGTTCCTCAGTGAGCAGTTCTTC